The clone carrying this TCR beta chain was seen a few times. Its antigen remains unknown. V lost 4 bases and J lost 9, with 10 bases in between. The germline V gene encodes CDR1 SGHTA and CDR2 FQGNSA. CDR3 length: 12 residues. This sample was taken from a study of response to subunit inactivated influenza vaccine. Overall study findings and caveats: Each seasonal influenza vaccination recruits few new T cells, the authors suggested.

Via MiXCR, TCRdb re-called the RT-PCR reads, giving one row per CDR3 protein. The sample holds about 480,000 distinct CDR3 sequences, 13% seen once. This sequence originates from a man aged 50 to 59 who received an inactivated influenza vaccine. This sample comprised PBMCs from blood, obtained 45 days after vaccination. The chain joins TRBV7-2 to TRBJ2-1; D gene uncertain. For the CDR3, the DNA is TGTGCCAGCAGCTCGAAGTGGGCTGAGCAGTTCTTC. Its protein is CASSSKWAEQFF.